Each of the 22 T cell receptor beta chains below was sequenced from the same sample in a study of blood T cell repertoires in COVID-19. TCRdb keeps only in-frame clones here, not all; method: immunoSEQ multiplex PCR. The top ten hold about 12% of the sample, which has about 54,000 clones, 75% to 85% seen once. Sequenced sample: peripheral blood. These receptor sequences come from a human donor in a cohort sampled during active COVID-19.

CDR3 nucleotides: TGTGCCAGTAGTATACCGGCGGGAGGGCCAACCGGGGAGCTGTTTTTT. This sequence encodes CASSIPAGGPTGELFF. The chain has TRBV19 and TRBJ2-2; TRBD2 aligns across 9 bases. CDR1 and CDR2 from the germline V gene are LNHDA and SQIVND (reference sequence). The V and J ends lost 2 bases and 5 bases, in that order; junction bases with no gene match: 6. This CDR3 is 16 amino acids long.

In this sample, this clone turned up once. This rearrangement joins TRBV19 to TRBJ1-5; D unclear. Germline CDR1 and CDR2: LNHDA and SQIVND (reference sequence). V was pared by 3 bases and J by 0 bases, with 15 bases between. The CDR3 is 17 residues long. CDR3 sequence reads: CASSISVRVGSNQPQHF. CDR3 nucleotides: TGTGCCAGTAGTATCTCGGTGAGGGTCGGTAGCAATCAGCCCCAGCATTTT. Full variable domain (missing parts from reference TRBV19 and TRBJ1-5): DGGITQSPKYLFRKEGQNVTLSCEQNLNHDAMYWYRQDPGQGLRLIYYSQIVNDFQKGDIAEGYSVSREKKESFPLTVTSAQKNPTAFYLCASSISVRVGSNQPQHFGDGTRLSIL.

This chain links TRBV7-8 with TRBJ1-3; D is perhaps TRBD1 (5 bases). The CDR3 runs to 14 residues. The V end was cut by 3 bases, the J end by 0 bases, with 6 bases between. Germline V gene data show CDR1 as SGHVS and CDR2 as FQNEAQ. The CDR3 region is CASSLTDSGNTIYF. CDR3 nucleotides: TGTGCCAGCAGCTTGACAGACTCTGGAAACACCATATATTTT. Variable domain in full (rest from reference TRBV7-8 and TRBJ1-3): GAGVSQSPRYKVAKRGQDVALRCDPISGHVSLFWYQQALGQGPEFLTYFQNEAQLDKSGLPSDRFFAERPEGSVSTLKIQRTQQEDSAVYLCASSLTDSGNTIYFGEGSWLTVV.

This chain connects TRBV19 to TRBJ1-5; TRBD1 agrees at 9 bases. The germline V gene has CDR1 LNHDA and CDR2 SQIVND (reference sequence). The CDR3 has 13 residues. V trimming: 7 bases; J trimming: 5 bases; junction bases outside the gene matches: 3. CDR3 nucleotides: TGTGCCAGTACCCGGGACAGGGATCAGCCCCAGCATTTT. It translates to CASTRDRDQPQHF.

V is TRBV9 and J is TRBJ2-7; 7 positions match TRBD1. V was pared by 4 bases and J by 3 bases, with 7 bases of the junction left unmatched. The germline V gene encodes CDR1 SGDLS and CDR2 YYNGEE. CDR3 size: 14 residues. The CDR3 loop reads CASSPRTGSYEQYF. The CDR3 coding sequence is TGTGCCAGCAGCCCTCGGACAGGCAGCTACGAGCAGTACTTC.

V gene TRBV30 combines with J gene TRBJ2-7, with TRBD1 as a possible D gene (6 bases). From germline, CDR1 is GTSNPN and CDR2 SVGIG (reference sequence). The V gene lost 3 bases and the J gene lost 3 bases, with 12 bases spanning the gap. The CDR3 extends over 13 amino acids. This chain's CDR3 is CAWRIRGDYEQYF. The CDR3, as DNA: TGTGCCTGGAGAATCAGGGGCGACTACGAGCAGTACTTC.

The chain employs TRBV11-3 and TRBJ2-3, with 10 bases matching TRBD2. Germline values: CDR1 SGHNT, CDR2 YENEEA. V gave up 6 bases and J gave up 6 bases; unmatched junction bases: 6. This CDR3 has 14 residues. The CDR3 DNA sequence: TGTGCCAGCAGTTCTAGCGGGAGAAGCGATACGCAGTATTTT. It encodes CASSSSGRSDTQYF.

The chain carries TRBV5-4 and TRBJ1-1; D remains unclear. Germline lookup yields CDR1 SGHNT and CDR2 YYREEE (reference sequence). There are 14 residues in the CDR3. V lost 1 base to trimming and J lost 3 bases, with 10 bases between them. The CDR3 loop is CASSLWQVDTEAFF. The DNA for the CDR3 is TGTGCCAGCAGCTTGTGGCAGGTGGACACTGAAGCTTTCTTT.

This chain links TRBV20-1 with TRBJ1-4, with 7 bases fitting TRBD1. Germline CDR1 and CDR2: DFQATT and SNEGSKA (reference sequence). The CDR3 is made up of 13 amino acids. V dropped 3 bases and J dropped 8; count of bases not matched to a gene: 6. CDR3 DNA: TGCAGTGCTAGTGAGGGACAGACCGAAAAACTGTTTTTT. It specifies CSASEGQTEKLFF.

The V gene is TRBV18, the J gene TRBJ2-2; 7 bases match TRBD1. V shed 6 bases, J shed 1 base, and the junction held 5 bases outside the gene matches. CDR1 is KGHSH and CDR2 is LQKENI in the germline V gene. The CDR3 has 15 residues. The CDR3 loop reads CASSRGTRNTGELFF. The DNA for the CDR3 is TGTGCCAGCTCCAGGGGGACCAGGAACACCGGGGAGCTGTTTTTT.

This clone turned up a few times. The genes are TRBV27 and TRBJ2-7; 8 bases agree with TRBD2. After removal of 5 bases from V and 6 bases from J, the junction contained 6 bases not matched to a gene. CDR1 is MNHEY, CDR2 SMNVEV, per germline (reference sequence). This CDR3 is 13 amino acids long. The CDR3 sequence: CASSPTSAGEQYF. The CDR3 bases are TGTGCCAGCAGTCCGACTAGCGCTGGCGAGCAGTACTTC.

This sequence joins TRBV9 and TRBJ1-2, with D perhaps TRBD1 (5 bases). V was pared by 5 bases and J by 4 bases, with 6 bases between. The germline gives CDR1 SGDLS, CDR2 YYNGEE. There are 11 residues in the CDR3. In DNA form, the CDR3 reads TGTGCCAGCAGGACAGCCTATGGCTACACCTTC. Protein sequence: CASRTAYGYTF.

The chain joins TRBV19 to TRBJ2-5; 11 bases are a match to TRBD2. The J segment lost 3 bases and the V segment lost 4 bases, leaving 1 base of the junction unmatched. The length of the CDR3 is 14 residues. The germline V gene encodes CDR1 LNHDA and CDR2 SQIVND (reference sequence). As DNA, the CDR3 is TGTGCCAGTAGTACTAGCGGGAGGAAAGAGACCCAGTACTTC. It is translated as CASSTSGRKETQYF.

The chain is built from TRBV7-6 and TRBJ2-2, with 8 bases that match TRBD1. The germline V gene encodes CDR1 SGHVS and CDR2 FNYEAQ. This CDR3 is 18 amino acids long. Trimming at V came to 5 bases and at J to 0 bases, leaving 11 bases not matched to a gene. The CDR3 DNA reads TGTGCCAGCAGCCAAACCCGGGACAGGATCGCGAACACCGGGGAGCTGTTTTTT. Its translation: CASSQTRDRIANTGELFF.

CDR3 nucleotides: TGTGCCAGCAGCCCCCGGCCGGCAACAGCAACTAATGAAAAACTGTTTTTT. Translating gives CASSPRPATATNEKLFF. The chain links TRBV14 to TRBJ1-4; D not certain. The CDR3 runs 17 residues. The V end was cut by 4 bases, the J end by 0 bases, with 15 bases between. The germline V gene has CDR1 SGHDN and CDR2 FVKESK.

The chain uses TRBV30 and TRBJ2-1; D unresolved. V lost 0 bases and J 7 bases, leaving 4 bases between the germline ends. Germline assignment: CDR1 GTSNPN and CDR2 SVGIG (reference sequence). The CDR3 covers 11 residues. This chain's CDR3 is CAWSVRNEQFF. Written as DNA, the CDR3 is TGTGCCTGGAGTGTACGGAATGAGCAGTTCTTC.

CDR3 in amino acids: CASSQDRVLGADTQYF. The CDR3 nucleotides are TGCGCCAGCAGCCAGGACAGGGTTTTAGGGGCAGATACGCAGTATTTT. This chain uses TRBV4-3 with TRBJ2-3; the match to TRBD1 covers 8 bases. Germline CDR1 and CDR2: LGHNA and YSLEER. CDR3 length: 16 residues. V shed 3 bases, J shed 4 bases, and the junction held 9 bases outside the gene matches.

This chain's CDR3 is CASSFNGETQYF. In nucleotides, the CDR3 is TGTGCCAGCAGTTTTAACGGAGAGACCCAGTACTTC. The J gene is TRBJ2-5, the V gene TRBV27; D gene unclear. CDR1 is MNHEY and CDR2 is SMNVEV in the germline V gene (reference sequence). The CDR3 consists of 12 residues. Trimming stripped 3 bases from V and 4 bases from J, with 6 bases between.

The chain joins TRBV4-1 to TRBJ2-1; 13 bases line up with TRBD2. Trimming removed 1 base from V and 9 bases from J; junction bases left unmatched: 9. This CDR3 has 17 residues. Germline V CDR1 and CDR2: MGHRA, YSYEKL. The CDR3 nucleotides read TGCGCCAGCAGCCAAGCCGGTCGACTAGCGGGAGGAGGTGAGCAGTTCTTC. It is translated as CASSQAGRLAGGGEQFF.

The chain is built from TRBV5-1 and TRBJ2-3, with 9 bases matching TRBD2. The CDR3 is made up of 16 amino acids. V shed 4 bases, J shed 2 bases, and the junction held 8 bases outside the gene matches. The germline CDR1 and CDR2 sequences are SGHRS and YFSETQ. For the CDR3, the DNA is TGCGCCAGCAGCCCCCGGACTAGCGAATACACAGATACGCAGTATTTT. It specifies CASSPRTSEYTDTQYF.

J is TRBJ2-7 and V is TRBV18, with TRBD1 matching 7 bases. There are 14 residues in the CDR3. Looked up from germline, CDR1 is KGHSH and CDR2 is LQKENI. Germline trimming cut 6 bases from V and 2 bases from J; bases unmatched to any gene: 7. This chain's CDR3 is CASSQVDRAYEQYF. The CDR3 nucleotides are TGTGCCAGCTCGCAAGTCGACAGGGCCTACGAGCAGTACTTC.

This chain links TRBV5-1 with TRBJ2-1, with TRBD2 matching 8 bases. CDR1 and CDR2 (germline): SGHRS, YFSETQ. The CDR3 runs to 15 residues. The V gene end was trimmed by 4 bases and the J gene end by 2 bases; junction bases not matched to a gene: 5. Written as DNA, the CDR3 is TGCGCCAGCAGCGGGACTAGGGGGGCCTACAATGAGCAGTTCTTC. Its translation: CASSGTRGAYNEQFF.